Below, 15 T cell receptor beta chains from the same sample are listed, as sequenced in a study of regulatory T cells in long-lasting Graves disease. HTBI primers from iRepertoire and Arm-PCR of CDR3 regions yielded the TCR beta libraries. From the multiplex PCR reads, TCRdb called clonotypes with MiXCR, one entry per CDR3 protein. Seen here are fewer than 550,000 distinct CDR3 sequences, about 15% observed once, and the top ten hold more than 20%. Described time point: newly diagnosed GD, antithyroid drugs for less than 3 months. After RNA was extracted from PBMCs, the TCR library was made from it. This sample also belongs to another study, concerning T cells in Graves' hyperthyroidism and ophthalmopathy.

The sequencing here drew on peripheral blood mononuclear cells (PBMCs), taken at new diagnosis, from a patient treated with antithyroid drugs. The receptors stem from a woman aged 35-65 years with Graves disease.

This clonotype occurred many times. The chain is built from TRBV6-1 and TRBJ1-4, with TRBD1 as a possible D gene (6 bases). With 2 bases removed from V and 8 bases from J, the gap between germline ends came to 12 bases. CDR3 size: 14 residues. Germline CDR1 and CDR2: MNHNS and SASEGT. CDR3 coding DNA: TGTGCCAGCAGTGAAAGGACAGTAGGGGAAAAACTGTTTTTT. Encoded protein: CASSERTVGEKLFF.

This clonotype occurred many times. CDR3 DNA sequence: TGTGCCAGCAGTGAAGGCGGAGGGACAGCCTCTGAAAATACGCAGTATTTT. Its translation: CASSEGGGTASENTQYF. V usage is TRBV2 and J usage is TRBJ2-3, with D tentatively TRBD1 (7 bases). Between the trimmed V and J ends, which lost 1 base and 7 bases, there was a span of 21 bases. This CDR3 has 17 amino acids. The V gene's germline CDR1 is SNHLY and CDR2 FYNNEI. The full variable domain, completed using reference TRBV2 and TRBJ2-3, is EPEVTQTPSHQVTQMGQEVILRCVPISNHLYFYWYRQILGQKVEFLVSFYNNEISEKSEIFDDQFSVERPDGSNFTLKIRSTKLEDSAMYFCASSEGGGTASENTQYFGPGTRLTVL.

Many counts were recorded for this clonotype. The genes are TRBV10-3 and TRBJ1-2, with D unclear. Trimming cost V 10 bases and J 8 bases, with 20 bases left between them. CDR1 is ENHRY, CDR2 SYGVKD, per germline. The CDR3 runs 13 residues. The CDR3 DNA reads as TGTGCCAGCCAGTGGGAAGAATCTTCAGGCTACACCTTC. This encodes CASQWEESSGYTF.

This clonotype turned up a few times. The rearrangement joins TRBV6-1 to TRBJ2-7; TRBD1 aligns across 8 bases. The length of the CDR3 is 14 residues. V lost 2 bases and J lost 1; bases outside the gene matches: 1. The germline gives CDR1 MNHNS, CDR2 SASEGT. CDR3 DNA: TGTGCCAGCAGTGAATGGACAGGGTCCTACGAGCAGTACTTC. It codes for CASSEWTGSYEQYF.

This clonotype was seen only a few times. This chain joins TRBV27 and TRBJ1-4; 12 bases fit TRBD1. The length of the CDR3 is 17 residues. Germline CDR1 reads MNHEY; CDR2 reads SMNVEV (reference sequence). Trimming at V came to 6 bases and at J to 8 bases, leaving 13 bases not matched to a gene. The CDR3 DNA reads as TGTGCCAGCAGAGCCACCGGGACAGGGGGCGCTGGGGAAAAACTGTTTTTT. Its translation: CASRATGTGGAGEKLFF.

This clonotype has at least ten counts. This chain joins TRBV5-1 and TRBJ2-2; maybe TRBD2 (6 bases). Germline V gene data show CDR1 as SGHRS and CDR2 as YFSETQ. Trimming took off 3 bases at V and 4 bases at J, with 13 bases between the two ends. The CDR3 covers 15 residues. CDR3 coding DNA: TGCGCCAGCAGCTCTGGCCAGGGAGGCACCGGGGAGCTGTTTTTT. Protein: CASSSGQGGTGELFF.

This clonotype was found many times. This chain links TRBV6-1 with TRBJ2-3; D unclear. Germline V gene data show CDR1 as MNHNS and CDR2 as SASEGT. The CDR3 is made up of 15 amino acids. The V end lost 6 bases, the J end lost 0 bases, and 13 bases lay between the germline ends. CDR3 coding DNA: TGTGCCAGCAGCCAAATGACAACTAGCACAGATACGCAGTATTTT. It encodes CASSQMTTSTDTQYF.

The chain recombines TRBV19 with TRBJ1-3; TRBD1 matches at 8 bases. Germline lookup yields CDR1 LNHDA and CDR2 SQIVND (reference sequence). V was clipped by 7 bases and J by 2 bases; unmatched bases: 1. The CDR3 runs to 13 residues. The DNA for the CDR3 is TGTGCCAGTACGACAGGGGCTGGAAACACCATATATTTT. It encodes CASTTGAGNTIYF. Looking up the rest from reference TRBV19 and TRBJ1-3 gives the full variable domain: DGGITQSPKYLFRKEGQNVTLSCEQNLNHDAMYWYRQDPGQGLRLIYYSQIVNDFQKGDIAEGYSVSREKKESFPLTVTSAQKNPTAFYLCASTTGAGNTIYFGEGSWLTVV.

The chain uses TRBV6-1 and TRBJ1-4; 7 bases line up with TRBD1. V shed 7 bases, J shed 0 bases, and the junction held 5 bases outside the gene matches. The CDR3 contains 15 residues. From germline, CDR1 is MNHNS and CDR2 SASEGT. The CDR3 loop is CASNIQGTTNEKLFF. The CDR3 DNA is TGTGCCAGCAATATACAGGGGACAACTAATGAAAAACTGTTTTTT.

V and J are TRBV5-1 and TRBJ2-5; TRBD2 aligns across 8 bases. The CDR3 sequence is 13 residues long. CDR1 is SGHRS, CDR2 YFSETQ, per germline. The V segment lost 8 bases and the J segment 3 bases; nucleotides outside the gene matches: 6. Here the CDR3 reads CASRHSGEETQYF. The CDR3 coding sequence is TGCGCCAGTCGGCATAGCGGGGAAGAGACCCAGTACTTC.

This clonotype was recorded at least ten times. CDR3 loop: CASNPTVDYGYTF. CDR3 nucleotides: TGTGCCAGCAATCCGACAGTTGACTATGGCTACACCTTC. The V gene is TRBV2, the J gene TRBJ1-2; D possibly corresponds to TRBD1 (5 bases). With 7 bases removed from V and 3 bases from J, the gap between germline ends came to 12 bases. The CDR3 totals 13 residues. CDR1 is SNHLY, CDR2 FYNNEI, per germline.

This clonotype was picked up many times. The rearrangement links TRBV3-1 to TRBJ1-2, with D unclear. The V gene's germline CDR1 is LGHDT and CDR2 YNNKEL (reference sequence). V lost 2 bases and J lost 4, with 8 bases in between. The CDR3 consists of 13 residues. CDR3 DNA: TGTGCCAGCAGCCAACTCCAGTCCTATGGCTACACCTTC. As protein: CASSQLQSYGYTF.

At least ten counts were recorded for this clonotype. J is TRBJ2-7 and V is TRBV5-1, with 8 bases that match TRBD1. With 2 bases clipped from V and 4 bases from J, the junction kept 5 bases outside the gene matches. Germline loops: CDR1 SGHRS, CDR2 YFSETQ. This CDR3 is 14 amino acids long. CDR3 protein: CASSFRQGTYEQYF. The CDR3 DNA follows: TGCGCCAGCAGCTTCAGACAGGGGACGTACGAGCAGTACTTC.

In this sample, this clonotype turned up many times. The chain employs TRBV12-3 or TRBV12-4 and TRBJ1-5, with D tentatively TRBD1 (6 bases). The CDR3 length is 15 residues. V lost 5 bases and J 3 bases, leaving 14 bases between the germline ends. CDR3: CASSAGTTFNQPQHF. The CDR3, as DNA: TGTGCCAGCAGTGCCGGGACAACCTTCAATCAGCCCCAGCATTTT.

The CDR3 loop is CASRETASSYNEQFF. The CDR3 DNA sequence: TGTGCCAGCAGGGAGACAGCCTCCTCCTACAATGAGCAGTTCTTC. V is TRBV6-4 and J is TRBJ2-1; weak D call: TRBD1 (5 bases). The V end lost 6 bases, the J end lost 0 bases, and 12 bases lay between the germline ends. The CDR3 loop spans 15 amino acids. Germline CDR1 MRHNA, CDR2 SNTAGT.